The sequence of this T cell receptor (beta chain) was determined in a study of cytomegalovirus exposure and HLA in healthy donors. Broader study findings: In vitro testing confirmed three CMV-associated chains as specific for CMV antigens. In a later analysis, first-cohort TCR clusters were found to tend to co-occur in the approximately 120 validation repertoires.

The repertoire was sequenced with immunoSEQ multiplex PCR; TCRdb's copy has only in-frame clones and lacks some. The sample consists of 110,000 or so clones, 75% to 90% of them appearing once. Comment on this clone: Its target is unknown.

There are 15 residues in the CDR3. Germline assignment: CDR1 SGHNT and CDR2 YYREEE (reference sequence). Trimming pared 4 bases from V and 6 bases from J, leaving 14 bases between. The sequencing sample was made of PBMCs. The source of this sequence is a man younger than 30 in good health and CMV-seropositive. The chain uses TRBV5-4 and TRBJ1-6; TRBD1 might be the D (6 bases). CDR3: CASSPKAGVNSPLHF. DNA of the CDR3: TGTGCCAGCAGCCCGAAGGCAGGGGTTAATTCACCCCTCCACTTT.